These 18 T cell receptor beta chains originate from one sample sequenced in a study of T-cell reconstitution after alpha-beta-depleted transplantation in children. It was with unique molecular identifiers that the TCRbeta library was prepared. TCRdb used MiXCR to reprocess the PCR reads, holding one entry per CDR3 protein. The sample gives a few hundred thousand distinct CDR3 sequences, 10% to 15% of which show up once; 2.2% is in the top ten. The starting material was PBMCs, mostly from graft donor cells, obtained 360 days after TCRalphabeta/CD19-depleted stem cell transplant. The receptors originated from a male patient younger than 18 who had a stem cell transplant for acute myeloid leukemia, so the T cells may come from the graft donor.

The sample holds a few counts of this clonotype. This chain joins TRBV4-3 and TRBJ2-5; either TRBD1 or TRBD2 may fit D (6 bases each). The CDR3 runs 18 residues. The V end was cut by 4 bases, the J end by 3 bases, with 24 bases between. Germline V lookup: CDR1 LGHNA, CDR2 YSLEER. The CDR3 DNA reads as TGCGCCAGCAGCCCCGTTCTCTCGGGGGCCTCCCATAAAGAGACCCAGTACTTC. This encodes CASSPVLSGASHKETQYF.

This clonotype occurred a few times. This chain uses TRBV21-1 with TRBJ2-3; the table's D call, TRBD2, has no DNA check behind it. TRBV21-1 is marked as a pseudogene. The CDR3 extends over 19 amino acids. CDR3 DNA sequence: TGTGCCAGCAGCAAAGCGGGACTAGCGGGAGGCAAATGGTCAGATACGCAGTATTTT. Translation: CASSKAGLAGGKWSDTQYF.

Many counts were recorded for this clonotype. This chain uses TRBV6-4 with TRBJ2-1; a weak D match, TRBD2 (6 bases). Germline-derived CDR1 and CDR2 are MRHNA and SNTAGT. With 6 bases removed from V and 4 bases from J, the gap between germline ends came to 19 bases. CDR3 size: 16 residues. The CDR3 loop reads CASRLKRPDYYNEQFF. The CDR3 DNA is TGTGCCAGCAGACTTAAAAGACCGGACTATTACAATGAGCAGTTCTTC.

V and J are TRBV12-3 or TRBV12-4 and TRBJ2-5; 10 bases match TRBD2. The length of the CDR3 is 16 residues. The V segment lost 3 bases and the J segment 0 bases; nucleotides outside the gene matches: 4. The CDR3 DNA follows: TGTGCCAGCAGTTTGGCTAGCGGGAGATACCAAGAGACCCAGTACTTC. Translation gives CASSLASGRYQETQYF.

This clonotype was picked up a small number of times. V is TRBV12-3 or TRBV12-4 and J is TRBJ2-7; 9 bases align to TRBD1. V was pared by 7 bases and J by 5 bases, with 12 bases of the junction left unmatched. CDR3 length: 15 amino acids. As DNA, the CDR3 is TGTGCCAGCATTCCTCCGGGACAGGGAGTCCACGAGCAGTACTTC. Its protein is CASIPPGQGVHEQYF.

The sample holds many counts of this clonotype. The rearrangement links TRBV5-6 to TRBJ2-5; TRBD1 might be the D (6 bases). This CDR3 has 15 amino acids. Germline-derived CDR1 and CDR2 are SGHDT and YYEEEE. Trimming removed 2 bases from V and 7 bases from J, with 18 bases in between. As DNA, the CDR3 is TGTGCCAGCAGCTTTACAGGGACGTCCCGTGGGACCCAGTACTTC. Residues: CASSFTGTSRGTQYF.

At least ten counts were recorded for this clonotype. The rearrangement uses TRBV20-1 and TRBJ2-7; 8 bases line up with TRBD1. Germline V gene data show CDR1 as DFQATT and CDR2 as SNEGSKA (reference sequence). Losses at the gene ends were 4 bases for V and 4 bases for J; bases not matched to a gene: 15. The CDR3 is 16 residues long. In nucleotides, the CDR3 is TGCAGTGCTATCCCAATCCCCAACAGGGGGAGGTACGAGCAGTACTTC. Amino acids: CSAIPIPNRGRYEQYF.

Written as DNA, the CDR3 is TGTGCCATCAGTGAACTAGCGGGGCAGTTTAACAATGAGCAGTTCTTC. Its protein product is CAISELAGQFNNEQFF. The V call is TRBV10-3, the J call TRBJ2-1, with 10 bases identical to TRBD2. The CDR3 is 16 amino acids. The germline CDR1 and CDR2 sequences are ENHRY and SYGVKD. V shed 3 bases, J shed 5 bases, and the junction held 7 bases outside the gene matches.

The table lists this clonotype with many counts. This sequence joins TRBV6-5 and TRBJ2-1; 15 bases match TRBD2. Per the germline V gene, CDR1 is MNHEY and CDR2 is SVGAGI. This CDR3 comprises 19 residues. V was clipped by 2 bases and J by 2 bases; unmatched bases: 7. The CDR3 reads CASSYPRTSGRAAYNEQFF. DNA of the CDR3: TGTGCCAGCAGTTACCCCCGGACTAGCGGGAGGGCGGCCTACAATGAGCAGTTCTTC.

The V gene is TRBV20-1, the J gene TRBJ2-7; a possible D gene is TRBD2 (6 bases). V was cut by 0 bases and J by 3 bases, with 12 bases left in between. Germline V gives CDR1 DFQATT, CDR2 SNEGSKA (reference sequence). The CDR3 covers 14 residues. CDR3 DNA: TGCAGTGCTAGAGAGGAGGGAGTTAGCTACGAGCAGTACTTC. This gives the protein CSAREEGVSYEQYF.

This clonotype was detected only a few times. This chain connects TRBV12-3 or TRBV12-4 to TRBJ2-4, with 9 bases matching TRBD1. CDR3 length: 16 amino acids. Unmatched junction bases numbered 2, after V lost 0 bases and J lost 2 bases. DNA for the CDR3: TGTGCCAGCAGTTTAGCTGGGACAGGGTCCAAAAACATTCAGTACTTC. Its translation: CASSLAGTGSKNIQYF.

The gene calls are TRBV29-1 and TRBJ2-7; 14 positions agree with TRBD2. Per the germline V gene, CDR1 is SQVTM and CDR2 is ANQGSEA. The CDR3 length is 16 residues. V was clipped by 3 bases and J by 5 bases; unmatched bases: 9. CDR3 nucleotide sequence: TGCAGCGTTGACGGCGAGACTAGCGGGAGGGCCGACGAGCAGTACTTC. It encodes CSVDGETSGRADEQYF.

The sample holds many counts of this clonotype. In DNA form, the CDR3 reads TGTGCCAGCAGCTCCAGACTCGACAATGAGCAGTTCTTC. Encoded protein: CASSSRLDNEQFF. This sequence joins TRBV7-2 and TRBJ2-1; D not resolved. Germline-derived CDR1 and CDR2 are SGHTA and FQGNSA. The V and J ends lost 4 bases and 5 bases respectively, with 9 bases between them. The CDR3 sequence is 13 residues long.

This clonotype was observed a handful of times. The chain has TRBV7-6 and TRBJ2-1, with 11 nucleotides matching TRBD2. The germline V gene has CDR1 SGHVS and CDR2 FNYEAQ. With V trimmed by 1 base and J by 5 bases, 4 bases remained unmatched. This CDR3 is 16 amino acids long. For the CDR3, the DNA is TGTGCCAGCAGCTTAGTTAGCGGGAGGGCCGACAATGAGCAGTTCTTC. Amino acid sequence: CASSLVSGRADNEQFF. Full variable domain (rest looked up from reference TRBV7-6 and TRBJ2-1): GAGVSQSPRYKVTKRGQDVALRCDPISGHVSLYWYRQALGQGPEFLTYFNYEAQQDKSGLPNDRFSAERPEGSISTLTIQRTEQRDSAMYRCASSLVSGRADNEQFFGPGTRLTVL.

The J gene is TRBJ2-7, the V gene TRBV7-2; the D is unclear. The germline V gene encodes CDR1 SGHTA and CDR2 FQGNSA. The CDR3 runs 15 residues. V lost 3 bases and J 5 bases, leaving 17 bases between the germline ends. CDR3 sequence reads: CASSFRAPRLDEQYF. The CDR3 DNA follows: TGTGCCAGCAGCTTTAGGGCGCCGAGGCTGGACGAGCAGTACTTC.

This clonotype was seen more than once but under ten times. The V and J genes are TRBV7-6 and TRBJ2-7; TRBD2 agrees at 8 bases. With V trimmed by 0 bases and J by 7 bases, 26 bases remained unmatched. Per germline, CDR1 SGHVS and CDR2 FNYEAQ. The CDR3 is made up of 21 amino acids. The CDR3 sequence: CASSLALGGMLTGGPGGEQYF. As DNA, the CDR3 is TGTGCCAGCAGCTTAGCTCTCGGCGGGATGTTAACGGGAGGGCCGGGGGGTGAGCAGTACTTC. The variable domain in full, completed from reference TRBV7-6 and TRBJ2-7, reads GAGVSQSPRYKVTKRGQDVALRCDPISGHVSLYWYRQALGQGPEFLTYFNYEAQQDKSGLPNDRFSAERPEGSISTLTIQRTEQRDSAMYRCASSLALGGMLTGGPGGEQYFGPGTRLTVT.

V and J are TRBV6-2 or TRBV6-3 and TRBJ2-1; weak D call: TRBD2 (6 bases). CDR3 length: 16 residues. Germline values: CDR1 MNHEY, CDR2 SVGEGT. V was shortened by 1 base and J by 2 bases, with 12 bases between the two germline ends. The CDR3 is CASSYFSTRAYNEQFF. CDR3 DNA sequence: TGTGCCAGCAGTTACTTTTCGACTAGGGCCTACAATGAGCAGTTCTTC.

This clonotype was recorded many times. This rearrangement joins TRBV6-5 to TRBJ1-1; D uncertain. V was trimmed by 4 bases and J by 3 bases, leaving 6 bases between them. The CDR3 sequence is 12 residues long. Germline assignment: CDR1 MNHEY and CDR2 SVGAGI. Written as DNA, the CDR3 is TGTGCCAGCAGTTCCCTGGACACTGAAGCTTTCTTT. This gives the protein CASSSLDTEAFF.